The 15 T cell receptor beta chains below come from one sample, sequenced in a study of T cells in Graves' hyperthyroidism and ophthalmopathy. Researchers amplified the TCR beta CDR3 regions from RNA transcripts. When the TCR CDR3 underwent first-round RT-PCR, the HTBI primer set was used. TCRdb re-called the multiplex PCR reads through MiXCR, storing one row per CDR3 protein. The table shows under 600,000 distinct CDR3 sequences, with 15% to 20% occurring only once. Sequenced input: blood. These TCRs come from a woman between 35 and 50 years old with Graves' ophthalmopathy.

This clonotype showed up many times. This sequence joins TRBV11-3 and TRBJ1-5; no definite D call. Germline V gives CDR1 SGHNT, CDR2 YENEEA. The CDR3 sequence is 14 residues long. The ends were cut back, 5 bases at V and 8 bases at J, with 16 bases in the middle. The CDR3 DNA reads TGTGCCAGCAGCCCCAGCCAGGCCCGTAAGCCCCAGCATTTT. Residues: CASSPSQARKPQHF.

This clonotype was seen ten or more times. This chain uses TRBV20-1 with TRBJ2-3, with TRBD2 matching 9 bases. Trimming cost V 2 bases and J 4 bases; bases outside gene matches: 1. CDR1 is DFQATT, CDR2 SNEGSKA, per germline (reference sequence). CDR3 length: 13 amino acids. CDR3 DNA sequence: TGCAGTGCTAGACTAGCGGGGCCAGATACGCAGTATTTT. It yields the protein CSARLAGPDTQYF.

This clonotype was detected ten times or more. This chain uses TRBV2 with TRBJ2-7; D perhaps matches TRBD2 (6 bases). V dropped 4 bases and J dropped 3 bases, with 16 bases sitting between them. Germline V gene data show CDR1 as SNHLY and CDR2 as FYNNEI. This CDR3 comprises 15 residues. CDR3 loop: CASSAAGRELYEQYF. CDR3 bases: TGTGCCAGCAGTGCGGCGGGACGAGAACTCTACGAGCAGTACTTC.

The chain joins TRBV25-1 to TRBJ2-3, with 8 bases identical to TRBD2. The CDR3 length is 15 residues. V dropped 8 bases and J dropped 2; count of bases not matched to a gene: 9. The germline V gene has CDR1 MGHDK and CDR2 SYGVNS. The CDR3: CASGKPGGVTDTQYF. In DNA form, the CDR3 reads TGTGCCAGCGGCAAGCCCGGGGGGGTCACAGATACGCAGTATTTT.

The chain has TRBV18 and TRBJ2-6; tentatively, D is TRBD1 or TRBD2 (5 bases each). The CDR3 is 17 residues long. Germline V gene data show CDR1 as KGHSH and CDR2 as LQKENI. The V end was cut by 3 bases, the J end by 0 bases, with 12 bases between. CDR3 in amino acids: CASSPSSGSSGANVLTF. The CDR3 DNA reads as TGTGCCAGCTCACCCTCCTCAGGGAGCTCTGGGGCCAACGTCCTGACTTTC.

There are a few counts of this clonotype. CDR3 protein: CASRVSGGAANEQFF. CDR3 coding DNA: TGCGCCAGCAGGGTGAGCGGGGGGGCTGCCAATGAGCAGTTCTTC. The chain employs TRBV5-1 and TRBJ2-1; 10 bases match TRBD2. The CDR3 spans 15 residues. The germline V gene has CDR1 SGHRS and CDR2 YFSETQ. The V gene end was trimmed by 5 bases and the J gene end by 6 bases; junction bases not matched to a gene: 8.

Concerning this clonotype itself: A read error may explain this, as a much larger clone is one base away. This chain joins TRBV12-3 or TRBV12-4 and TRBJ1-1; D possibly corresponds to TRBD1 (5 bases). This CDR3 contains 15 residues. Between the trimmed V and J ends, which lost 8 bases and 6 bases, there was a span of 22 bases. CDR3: CASSSGGVIYAEAFF. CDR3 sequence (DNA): TGTGCCAGCTCTAGTGGGGGAGTAATATACGCTGAAGCTTTCTTT.

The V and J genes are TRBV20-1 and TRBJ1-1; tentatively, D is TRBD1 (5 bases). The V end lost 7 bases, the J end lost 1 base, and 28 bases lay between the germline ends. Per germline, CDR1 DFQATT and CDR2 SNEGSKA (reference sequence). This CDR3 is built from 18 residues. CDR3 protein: CSVRTGGAGPISNTEAFF. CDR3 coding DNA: TGCAGTGTCAGGACGGGCGGTGCAGGGCCCATATCGAACACTGAAGCTTTCTTT.

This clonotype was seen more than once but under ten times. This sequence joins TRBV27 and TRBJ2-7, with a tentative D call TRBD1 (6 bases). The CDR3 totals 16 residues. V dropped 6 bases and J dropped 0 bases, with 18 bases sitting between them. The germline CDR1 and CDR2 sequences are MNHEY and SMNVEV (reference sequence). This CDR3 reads CASSRGTGHSSYEQYF. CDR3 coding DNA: TGTGCCAGCAGCCGGGGCACAGGGCACTCCTCCTACGAGCAGTACTTC.

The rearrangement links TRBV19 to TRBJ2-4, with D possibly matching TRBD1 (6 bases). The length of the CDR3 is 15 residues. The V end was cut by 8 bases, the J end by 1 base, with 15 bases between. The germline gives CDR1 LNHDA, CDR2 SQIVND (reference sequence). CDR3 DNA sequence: TGTGCCAGTTCCGGGACATCAGATGCCAAAAACATTCAGTACTTC. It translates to CASSGTSDAKNIQYF.

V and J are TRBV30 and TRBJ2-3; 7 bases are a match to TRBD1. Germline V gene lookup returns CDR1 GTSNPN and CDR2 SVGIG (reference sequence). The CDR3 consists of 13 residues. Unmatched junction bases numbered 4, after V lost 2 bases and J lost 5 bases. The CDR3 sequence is CAWSQGGGDTQYF. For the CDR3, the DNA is TGTGCCTGGAGTCAAGGGGGCGGAGATACGCAGTATTTT.

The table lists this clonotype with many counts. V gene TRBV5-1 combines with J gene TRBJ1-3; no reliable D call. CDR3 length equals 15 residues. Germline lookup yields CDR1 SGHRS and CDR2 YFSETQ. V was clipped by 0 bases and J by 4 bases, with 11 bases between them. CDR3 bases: TGCGCCAGCAGCTTGGCCGTCGGATTCGGAAACACCATATATTTT. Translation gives CASSLAVGFGNTIYF. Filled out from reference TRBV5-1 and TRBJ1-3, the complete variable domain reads KAGVTQTPRYLIKTRGQQVTLSCSPISGHRSVSWYQQTPGQGLQFLFEYFSETQRNKGNFPGRFSGRQFSNSRSEMNVSTLELGDSALYLCASSLAVGFGNTIYFGEGSWLTVV.

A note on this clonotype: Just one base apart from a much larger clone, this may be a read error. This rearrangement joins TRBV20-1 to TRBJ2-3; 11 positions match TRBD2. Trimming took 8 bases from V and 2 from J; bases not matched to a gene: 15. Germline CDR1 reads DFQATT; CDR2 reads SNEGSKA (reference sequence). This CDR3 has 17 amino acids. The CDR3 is CSTKLLSGGETTDTQYF. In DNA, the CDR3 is TGCAGTACTAAGCTACTTAGCGGGGGGGAAACCACAGATACGCAGTATTTT.

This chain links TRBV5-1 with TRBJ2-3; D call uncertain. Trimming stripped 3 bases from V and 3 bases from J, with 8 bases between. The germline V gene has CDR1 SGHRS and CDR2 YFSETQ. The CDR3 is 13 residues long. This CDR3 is CASSSILTDTQYF. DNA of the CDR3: TGCGCCAGCAGCTCCATATTAACAGATACGCAGTATTTT.

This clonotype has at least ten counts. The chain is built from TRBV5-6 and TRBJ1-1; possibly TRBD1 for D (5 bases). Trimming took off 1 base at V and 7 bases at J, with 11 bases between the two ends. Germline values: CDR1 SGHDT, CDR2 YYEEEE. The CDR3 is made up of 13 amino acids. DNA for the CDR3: TGTGCCAGCAGCTTGACATGGGGCAGTGAAGCTTTCTTT. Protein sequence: CASSLTWGSEAFF.